This TCR beta chain stems from a study of cytomegalovirus exposure and HLA in healthy donors. A remark on this clone: Its antigen is currently unknown.

The PCR made use of 60 Vbeta and 13 Jbeta primers. Clones were sequenced by immunoSEQ multiplex PCR, and TCRdb holds only the in-frame ones, with some missing. The repertoire has about 160,000 clones, roughly 80% of them found once; the top ten carry 2% to 2.5%. Findings and limits, study-wide: Some V segments could not be told apart, so they were left out, TRBV6-2 and TRBV6-3 among them. Later findings reportedly placed an Asian-associated ancestry cluster below the roughly 660-donor mean for N-insertions.

Germline assignment: CDR1 SGDLS and CDR2 YYNGEE. CDR3 length: 14 amino acids. Trimming cost V 2 bases and J 8 bases, with 11 bases left between them. Material for sequencing was PBMCs. This chain links TRBV9 with TRBJ1-6; possible D gene TRBD1, 6 bases. The TCR sequence derives from a female donor in good health and CMV-seronegative. The CDR3 spells CASSVGAADSPLHF. CDR3 nucleotides: TGTGCCAGCAGCGTGGGGGCGGCGGATTCACCCCTCCACTTT.